This T cell receptor (beta chain) was observed in a study of T-cell reconstitution after alpha-beta-depleted transplantation in children. CDR3 size: 15 residues. CDR1 is SGHRS and CDR2 is YFSETQ in the germline V gene. The ends were cut back, 7 bases at V and 3 bases at J, with 20 bases in the middle. Unique molecular identifiers were incorporated into the prepared TCRbeta library. MiXCR, applied by TCRdb to the PCR reads, yields one record per CDR3 protein. Among approximately 1,000,000 distinct CDR3 sequences listed, around 30% were seen once. Findings and limits, study-wide: Newly produced T cells mostly provided counts and TCRbeta diversity after one year, as hyperexpanded clones declined. At around two months after transplant, the alpha-beta T cells were reportedly derived from several hundred expanded clones that came from non-depleted graft cells. Surviving recipient T cells and intrathymic progenitors accounted for some patients' high TCRbeta diversity at day 60.

A note on this clonotype: What it binds is unknown.

The receptor's source is a boy younger than two who had a stem cell transplant for SCID, so the T cells may come from the graft donor. This chain joins TRBV5-1 and TRBJ2-7; D may correspond to TRBD1 or TRBD2 (5 bases each). The sample consisted of PBMCs, mostly from graft donor cells, taken 360 days after TCRalphabeta/CD19-depleted stem cell transplant. The DNA of the CDR3 is TGCGCCAGCGGAAACGGGGACCCTGCCCTCTACGAGCAGTACTTC. It specifies CASGNGDPALYEQYF.